Listed below are T cell receptor beta chains from one sample, sequenced in a study of cytomegalovirus exposure and HLA in healthy donors. Profiled with immunoSEQ multiplex PCR; TCRdb holds only in-frame clones, not every one. This sample yields 200,000 to 250,000 clones, of which 60% to 80% are seen a single time; 3.5% to 4% belongs to the top ten. Material: PBMCs. The receptors were gathered from a male donor in good health and CMV-seronegative. The CDR3 runs from the conserved cysteine through the conserved F or W. D genes are given only for firm matches. Size values are once, few and many counts, or a class for expanded clones, and some rows have none.

abundance: NA; j_gene: TRBJ1-1; d_gene: NA; v_gene: TRBV28; len: 15; CDR3aa: CASRPALGEATEAFF; CDR3nt: TGTGCCAGCAGACCAGCCTTAGGGGAAGCAACTGAAGCTTTCTTT
abundance: NA; j_gene: TRBJ1-1; d_gene: NA; v_gene: TRBV2; len: 14; CDR3aa: CASSAGRESTEAFF; CDR3nt: TGTGCCAGCAGTGCAGGGCGGGAGAGCACTGAAGCTTTCTTT
abundance: NA; j_gene: TRBJ2-3; d_gene: NA; v_gene: TRBV10-3; len: 16; CDR3aa: CAISELGHVITDTQYF; CDR3nt: TGTGCCATCAGTGAGCTGGGACATGTCATCACAGATACGCAGTATTTT
abundance: NA; j_gene: TRBJ2-3; d_gene: NA; v_gene: TRBV29-1; len: 14; CDR3aa: CSVERGARTDTQYF; CDR3nt: TGCAGCGTTGAACGGGGGGCGCGAACAGATACGCAGTATTTT
abundance: NA; j_gene: TRBJ2-6; d_gene: NA; v_gene: TRBV11-2; len: 18; CDR3aa: CASSSPGGTVSGANVLTF; CDR3nt: TGTGCCAGCAGCTCTCCTGGCGGGACAGTCTCTGGGGCCAACGTCCTGACTTTC
abundance: NA; j_gene: TRBJ2-7; d_gene: NA; v_gene: TRBV28; len: 12; CDR3aa: CASSFSGYEQYF; CDR3nt: TGTGCCAGCAGTTTCTCAGGGTACGAGCAGTACTTC
abundance: NA; j_gene: TRBJ2-5; d_gene: NA; v_gene: TRBV18; len: 14; CDR3aa: CASSPASVQETQYF; CDR3nt: TGTGCCAGCTCACCCGCATCGGTTCAAGAGACCCAGTACTTC
abundance: few; j_gene: TRBJ1-5; d_gene: TRBD1; v_gene: TRBV6-1; len: 14; CDR3aa: CASSGGQGHQPQHF; CDR3nt: TGTGCCAGCAGTGGAGGACAGGGGCACCAGCCCCAGCATTTT
abundance: NA; j_gene: TRBJ2-5; d_gene: NA; v_gene: TRBV4-2; len: 17; CDR3aa: CASSQDHQGGPRETQYF; CDR3nt: TGTGCCAGCAGCCAAGACCACCAGGGGGGCCCTCGCGAGACCCAGTACTTC
abundance: NA; j_gene: TRBJ2-7; d_gene: NA; v_gene: TRBV28; len: 13; CDR3aa: CASSSTGLGEQYF; CDR3nt: TGTGCCAGCAGTTCAACAGGGCTCGGCGAGCAGTACTTC
abundance: few; j_gene: TRBJ2-7; d_gene: TRBD1; v_gene: TRBV6-1; len: 15; CDR3aa: CATTPGTGGAYEQYF; CDR3nt: TGTGCCACGACCCCCGGGACAGGGGGCGCTTACGAGCAGTACTTC
abundance: NA; j_gene: TRBJ2-7; d_gene: NA; v_gene: TRBV7-9; len: 12; CDR3aa: CSSSSLGSEQYF; CDR3nt: TGTTCCAGCAGCTCCCTTGGTAGCGAGCAGTACTTC
abundance: few; j_gene: TRBJ1-2; d_gene: TRBD1; v_gene: TRBV6-6; len: 14; CDR3aa: CASSRGQTNYGYTF; CDR3nt: TGTGCCAGCAGTAGGGGACAGACTAACTATGGCTACACCTTC
abundance: NA; j_gene: TRBJ2-7; d_gene: TRBD2; v_gene: TRBV29-1; len: 14; CDR3aa: CSVDDGSGTGEQYF; CDR3nt: TGCAGCGTTGACGACGGGAGCGGGACTGGCGAGCAGTACTTC
abundance: NA; j_gene: TRBJ1-2; d_gene: TRBD1; v_gene: TRBV19; len: 13; CDR3aa: CASSPRDRAGYTF; CDR3nt: TGTGCCAGTAGTCCCCGGGACAGGGCTGGCTACACCTTC
abundance: NA; j_gene: TRBJ2-3; d_gene: TRBD2; v_gene: TRBV28; len: 16; CDR3aa: CASSSLASGSTDTQYF; CDR3nt: TGTGCCAGCAGTTCACTGGCTAGCGGAAGCACAGATACGCAGTATTTT
abundance: NA; j_gene: TRBJ2-3; d_gene: TRBD2; v_gene: TRBV4-1; len: 16; CDR3aa: CASRSPGLAGLDTQYF; CDR3nt: TGCGCCAGCAGGTCCCCGGGACTAGCGGGCCTCGATACGCAGTATTTT
abundance: NA; j_gene: TRBJ1-1; d_gene: NA; v_gene: TRBV5-1; len: 15; CDR3aa: CASSLVRGGGTEAFF; CDR3nt: TGCGCCAGCAGCTTGGTAAGGGGAGGGGGCACTGAAGCTTTCTTT
abundance: NA; j_gene: TRBJ1-3; d_gene: NA; v_gene: TRBV5-4; len: 17; CDR3aa: CASSLATGMNSGNTIYF; CDR3nt: TGTGCCAGCAGCTTGGCAACAGGGATGAATTCTGGAAACACCATATATTTT
abundance: NA; j_gene: TRBJ1-4; d_gene: NA; v_gene: TRBV5-1; len: 14; CDR3aa: CASSLERSNEKLFF; CDR3nt: TGCGCCAGCAGCTTGGAGCGTTCTAATGAAAAACTGTTTTTT
abundance: NA; j_gene: TRBJ2-7; d_gene: NA; v_gene: TRBV25-1; len: 12; CDR3aa: CASSETFYEQYF; CDR3nt: TGTGCCAGCAGTGAAACATTCTACGAGCAGTACTTC
abundance: NA; j_gene: TRBJ1-2; d_gene: NA; v_gene: TRBV5-6; len: 15; CDR3aa: CASSFLGVGGYGYTF; CDR3nt: TGTGCCAGCAGCTTTCTTGGCGTCGGCGGGTATGGCTACACCTTC
abundance: NA; j_gene: TRBJ1-2; d_gene: NA; v_gene: TRBV27; len: 14; CDR3aa: CASSLSGAPSGYTF; CDR3nt: TGTGCCAGCAGTTTATCAGGGGCCCCGTCCGGCTACACCTTC
abundance: NA; j_gene: TRBJ1-1; d_gene: TRBD1; v_gene: TRBV6-1; len: 15; CDR3aa: CASGKIGTGGRQAFF; CDR3nt: TGTGCCAGCGGGAAGATCGGGACAGGGGGCCGACAAGCTTTCTTT
abundance: few; j_gene: TRBJ1-1; d_gene: NA; v_gene: TRBV19; len: 15; CDR3aa: CASSQIQGKRTEAFF; CDR3nt: TGTGCCAGTAGCCAAATCCAGGGTAAGAGGACTGAAGCTTTCTTT
abundance: NA; j_gene: TRBJ2-3; d_gene: TRBD1; v_gene: TRBV7-2; len: 18; CDR3aa: CASSLAGPRTGVSDTQYF; CDR3nt: TGTGCCAGCAGCTTAGCGGGTCCCAGGACAGGGGTCTCAGATACGCAGTATTTT
abundance: few; j_gene: TRBJ2-1; d_gene: NA; v_gene: TRBV5-8; len: 14; CDR3aa: CASSLVMRDNEQFF; CDR3nt: TGTGCCAGCAGCTTGGTTATGCGGGACAATGAGCAGTTCTTC
abundance: NA; j_gene: TRBJ2-1; d_gene: TRBD2; v_gene: TRBV25-1; len: 15; CDR3aa: CASSDYSGRSDEQFF; CDR3nt: TGTGCCAGCAGTGACTACAGCGGGAGATCCGATGAGCAGTTCTTC
abundance: NA; j_gene: TRBJ2-7; d_gene: TRBD2; v_gene: TRBV7-8; len: 16; CDR3aa: CASSLGLLAGDYEQYF; CDR3nt: TGTGCCAGCAGCTTAGGATTACTAGCGGGAGACTACGAGCAGTACTTC
abundance: few; j_gene: TRBJ1-2; d_gene: NA; v_gene: TRBV7-2; len: 12; CDR3aa: CASSLAGVGYTF; CDR3nt: TGTGCCAGCAGCTTAGCCGGGGTCGGCTACACCTTC
abundance: once; j_gene: TRBJ2-1; d_gene: TRBD2; v_gene: TRBV10-3; len: 14; CDR3aa: CAINSGTSAREQFF; CDR3nt: TGTGCCATCAACTCCGGGACTAGCGCCCGTGAGCAGTTCTTC
abundance: NA; j_gene: TRBJ1-1; d_gene: TRBD1; v_gene: TRBV6-5; len: 13; CDR3aa: CASSLQGPTEAFF; CDR3nt: TGTGCCAGCAGTTTACAGGGGCCGACTGAAGCTTTCTTT
abundance: NA; j_gene: TRBJ2-1; d_gene: NA; v_gene: TRBV9; len: 14; CDR3aa: CASSVDEGLGEQFF; CDR3nt: TGTGCCAGCAGCGTAGATGAGGGATTGGGTGAGCAGTTCTTC
abundance: NA; j_gene: TRBJ1-1; d_gene: NA; v_gene: TRBV18; len: 14; CDR3aa: CASSPGQKRTEAFF; CDR3nt: TGTGCCAGCTCACCCGGACAGAAGAGGACTGAAGCTTTCTTT
abundance: NA; j_gene: TRBJ1-5; d_gene: NA; v_gene: TRBV30; len: 14; CDR3aa: CAGGAGLGNQPQHF; CDR3nt: TGTGCCGGGGGAGCGGGGTTGGGGAATCAGCCCCAGCATTTT
abundance: once; j_gene: TRBJ2-1; d_gene: NA; v_gene: TRBV19; len: 16; CDR3aa: CASSIDRDVGGDEQFF; CDR3nt: TGTGCCAGTAGTATAGATCGGGACGTAGGGGGGGATGAGCAGTTCTTC
abundance: NA; j_gene: TRBJ2-7; d_gene: NA; v_gene: TRBV11-3; len: 14; CDR3aa: CASSLGSGGYEQYF; CDR3nt: TGTGCCAGCAGCTTGGGTAGCGGAGGTTACGAGCAGTACTTC
abundance: NA; j_gene: TRBJ2-1; d_gene: NA; v_gene: TRBV9; len: 15; CDR3aa: CASSPLGGSYNEQFF; CDR3nt: TGTGCCAGCAGCCCTTTGGGGGGCTCCTACAATGAGCAGTTCTTC
abundance: NA; j_gene: TRBJ2-1; d_gene: TRBD2; v_gene: TRBV6-1; len: 16; CDR3aa: CASSERLAGGPYEQFF; CDR3nt: TGTGCCAGCAGTGAGAGGCTAGCGGGAGGGCCCTATGAGCAGTTCTTC
abundance: NA; j_gene: TRBJ2-1; d_gene: TRBD2; v_gene: TRBV7-3; len: 15; CDR3aa: CASSILAGGYNEQFF; CDR3nt: TGTGCCAGCAGCATTCTAGCGGGAGGCTACAATGAGCAGTTCTTC
abundance: NA; j_gene: TRBJ2-2; d_gene: TRBD2; v_gene: TRBV18; len: 15; CDR3aa: CASSPGTSGTGELFF; CDR3nt: TGTGCCAGCTCACCGGGGACTAGCGGGACCGGGGAGCTGTTTTTT
abundance: NA; j_gene: TRBJ2-1; d_gene: NA; v_gene: TRBV14; len: 12; CDR3aa: CASSQDLGRGFF; CDR3nt: TGTGCCAGCAGCCAAGATTTAGGACGGGGGTTCTTC
abundance: NA; j_gene: TRBJ2-2; d_gene: NA; v_gene: TRBV19; len: 14; CDR3aa: CASSIGQGSGELFF; CDR3nt: TGTGCCAGTAGTATAGGGCAGGGAAGCGGGGAGCTGTTTTTT
abundance: NA; j_gene: TRBJ2-1; d_gene: NA; v_gene: TRBV5-1; len: 14; CDR3aa: CASSLVGRDNEQFF; CDR3nt: TGCGCCAGCAGCTTGGTCGGGAGAGACAATGAGCAGTTCTTC
abundance: NA; j_gene: TRBJ2-3; d_gene: TRBD1; v_gene: TRBV7-2; len: 15; CDR3aa: CASSLGTGSTDTQYF; CDR3nt: TGTGCCAGCAGCTTGGGGACAGGTAGCACAGATACGCAGTATTTT